Given below is one T cell receptor beta chain in context. The antigen is unknown. The data are from a study of OX40 agonist ivuxolimab in advanced cancers. Study details: An anti-OX40 (CD134) antibody with agonistic activity, ivuxolimab, was administered to patients. General study points: The study did not work out the antigen specificity of the expanded peripheral T cells. Among the least clonally expanded were partial responders at 0.1-3.0 mg/kg.

The length of the CDR3 is 14 residues. Germline CDR1 is MNHNS and CDR2 is SASEGT. Trimming cost V 11 bases and J 7 bases, with 23 bases left between them. Method: immunoSEQ multiplex PCR; TCRdb's copy keeps in-frame clones and lacks some. The sample carries roughly 50,000 clones, 80% to 95% recorded once. Sample: CD4+ or CD8+ T cells sorted from blood, taken in a trial of the OX40 agonist ivuxolimab. The sequence derives from an adult with an advanced solid tumor such as melanoma, head and neck, liver or kidney cancer. The chain joins TRBV6-1 to TRBJ1-2; a possible D gene is TRBD1 (5 bases). The CDR3 region has the DNA TGTGCCTCCTACACGGGGGAAGGAGGAGGTGGCTACACCTTC. Amino acid sequence: CASYTGEGGGGYTF.